This T cell receptor (beta chain) was sequenced in a study of T-cell memory formation after mild COVID-19. The overall study: TCR clusters were mostly confined to one donor each. General study findings and limits: Clones shrinking from day 15 to 85 showed even CD4/CD8 mixes; later expanders tilted CD4+.

On this clonotype: The antigen remains undetermined.

5'RACE with constant-segment primers yielded barcoded, UMI-tagged TCR alpha and TCR beta cDNA libraries. Using its own MiXCR run on the 5' RACE reads, TCRdb lists one record per CDR3 protein. The table records around 260,000 distinct CDR3 sequences, 15% to 20% of them present only once. This CDR3 has 14 amino acids. Germline V gene sequence: CDR1 MGHRA, CDR2 YSYEKL. Trimming took off 4 bases at V and 5 bases at J, with 14 bases between the two ends. The chain joins TRBV4-1 to TRBJ1-2; perhaps TRBD1 as D (5 bases). Sequencing input: PBMCs or a T cell subset sorted from them (not recorded which). This receptor was identified in a man between 18 and 35 years old who had mild COVID-19 (a few samples of this study predate the infection). Cell type and time point are not known. The CDR3 spells CASSREGHNYGYTF. In DNA, the CDR3 is TGCGCCAGCAGCCGTGAGGGGCATAATTATGGCTACACCTTC.